A selection of T cell receptor beta chains follows, all from one sample in a study of T-cell reconstitution after alpha-beta-depleted transplantation in children. TCRdb processed the PCR reads anew with MiXCR; each CDR3 protein has one entry. The sample gives about 72,000 distinct CDR3 sequences, approximately 7.3% of which show up once; around 2.4% is in the top ten. Sequenced here: PBMCs from the stem cell graft donor, sampled from the stem cell graft. The receptors were sampled from a human donor who donated a stem cell graft to a child with acute lymphoblastic leukemia. CDR3s include the opening cysteine and the closing phenylalanine or tryptophan. The D gene is left open where the match is weak. Size is stated for part of the rows, as once, few or many counts, or as a class when the clone is expanded.

few | NA | TRBJ2-7 | TRBV2 | CASTRDGPNEQYF | TGTGCCAGCACAAGGGACGGTCCTAACGAGCAGTACTTC
NA | NA | TRBJ1-1 | TRBV20-1 | CSARDGTHTEAFF | TGCAGTGCTAGAGATGGGACCCACACTGAAGCTTTCTTT
many | TRBD1 | TRBJ2-7 | TRBV5-1 | CASSLYRRDRGQYSGYEQYF | TGCGCCAGCAGCTTGTATAGGCGGGACAGGGGACAGTATTCGGGCTACGAGCAGTACTTC
many | TRBD2 | TRBJ2-7 | TRBV7-2 | CASSQTSGGAHEQYF | TGTGCCAGCAGCCAGACTAGCGGGGGGGCCCACGAGCAGTACTTC
many | NA | TRBJ1-1 | TRBV20-1 | CSARDLARNTEAFF | TGCAGTGCTAGAGATTTGGCCCGAAACACTGAAGCTTTCTTT
many | NA | TRBJ2-3 | TRBV12-3/TRBV12-4 | CASSLEDTQYF | TGTGCCAGCAGTCTTGAAGATACGCAGTATTTT
many | TRBD2 | TRBJ2-1 | TRBV7-9 | CASSYTSGGPGEQFF | TGTGCCAGCAGTTACACTAGCGGGGGACCGGGCGAGCAGTTCTTC
NA | NA | TRBJ1-5 | TRBV7-8 | CASSLVQGPNQPQHF | TGTGCCAGCAGCTTAGTCCAGGGCCCCAATCAGCCCCAGCATTTT
many | TRBD2 | TRBJ2-7 | TRBV7-3 | CASSLWDPPGRAYEQYF | TGTGCCAGCAGCTTATGGGATCCCCCCGGGAGGGCCTACGAGCAGTACTTC
few | TRBD2 | TRBJ2-3 | TRBV29-1 | CSPAGGSTDTQYF | TGCAGTCCCGCGGGGGGGAGCACAGATACGCAGTATTTT
many | TRBD2 | TRBJ2-1 | TRBV29-1 | CSVGWSGTYNEQFF | TGCAGCGTTGGTTGGAGCGGGACCTACAATGAGCAGTTCTTC
many | TRBD2 | TRBJ2-7 | TRBV7-8 | CASSLGGTSSAYEQYF | TGTGCCAGCAGCTTAGGAGGGACTAGCAGCGCCTACGAGCAGTACTTC
few | NA | TRBJ1-1 | TRBV6-2/TRBV6-3 | CASRRGVMNTEAFF | TGTGCCAGCAGAAGAGGTGTTATGAACACTGAAGCTTTCTTT
many | NA | TRBJ1-1 | TRBV20-1 | CSARATVNTEAFF | TGCAGTGCCCGAGCGACAGTGAACACTGAAGCTTTCTTT